This T cell receptor (beta chain) was sequenced in a study of Graves' ophthalmopathy and Graves' hyperthyroidism. As the template, RNA transcripts were used to amplify TCR beta CDR3 regions. Second-round multiplex PCR came after first-round RT-PCR with HTBI primers. TCRdb processed the multiplex PCR reads anew with MiXCR; each CDR3 protein has one entry. The sample carries under 800,000 distinct CDR3 sequences, about a fifth recorded once. The V gene's germline CDR1 is MNHEY and CDR2 SMNVEV (reference sequence). The CDR3 is 14 residues long, counting both termini. PBMCs had their origin in fresh peripheral blood (roughly 9.3 ml). This clonotype has ten or more counts. The CDR3 does not end in the conserved phenylalanine or tryptophan, so this is likely a read error. Because the CDR3's place on the DNA is in doubt, the DNA is left out and the CDR3 is given as listed by TCRdb.

This receptor was taken from a woman under 30 with stable Graves' hyperthyroidism. Some clones in this sample may be carry-over from other donors' samples. Input material: peripheral blood. This chain uses TRBV27 with TRBJ1-1; TRBD1 is the table's D call and was not checked against the DNA. The CDR3 sequence is CASSPWDSPWETFL.